This TCR beta chain appears in the sequencing data of a study of preoperative IRX-2 immunotherapy in early breast cancer. The treatment was: preoperative locoregional IRX-2 cytokine immunotherapy. Preoperative locoregional IRX-2 cytokine immunotherapy was tested in the phase Ib source study. TCRdb's table, derived via immunoSEQ multiplex PCR, lists solely in-frame clones and lacks some. The data show just over 25,000 clones, over 75% seen once. CDR3 length: 13 amino acids. The germline CDR1 and CDR2 sequences are MDHEN and SYDVKM. V gave up 6 bases and J gave up 8 bases, with 11 bases separating them.

The rearrangement links TRBV28 to TRBJ1-6; D remains ambiguous. Specimen: lymph node tissue, collected after IRX-2 immunotherapy. The receptor comes from a human donor with breast cancer. Here the CDR3 DNA reads TGTGCCAGCAGCCGGAACGGGGATTCACCCCTCCACTTT. Translated: CASSRNGDSPLHF.